This TCR beta chain was observed in a study of a mutant IDH1 vaccine in newly diagnosed glioma. For the study at large: In some groups vaccination began 4-6 weeks post-radiotherapy; others received it with temozolomide. An approximately 62% male, about 40% female split and a mean age of about 40 years characterized treated patients.

Measured with immunoSEQ multiplex PCR; TCRdb has only the in-frame clones, and not every one. Of almost 95,000 clones in the sample, 85% to 90% were seen once. Turning to this clone: Its target is not known.

The time point is: week 47, end of study. Each dose delivered 300 ug of mutant IDH1 20-mer peptide subcutaneously with imiquimod. Donor tumors were new WHO grade 3 or 4 IDH1-mutant, ATRX-lost astrocytomas. V lost 7 bases, J lost 4 bases, and 15 bases lay in between. The CDR3 is made up of 13 amino acids. Germline values: CDR1 SQVTM, CDR2 ANQGSEA. The rearrangement links TRBV29-1 to TRBJ2-3; perhaps TRBD1 as D (6 bases). Specimen: PBMCs, collected from a glioma patient whose treatment included an IDH1 peptide vaccine. The clonotype was recovered from a woman aged 45-60 years with glioma. In DNA, the CDR3 is TGCAGCGCTGGTAAAGGGGGATCAGATACGCAGTATTTT. This encodes CSAGKGGSDTQYF.